This is a list of T cell receptor beta chains from one sample in a study of OX40 agonist ivuxolimab in advanced cancers. Sequencing was performed with immunoSEQ multiplex PCR; in TCRdb, only in-frame clones are kept and a portion is missing. The sample contains about 62,000 clones, less than 85% of which appear only once. The sequencing used CD4+ or CD8+ T cells sorted from blood, collected in a trial of the OX40 agonist ivuxolimab. The receptor source for this set is an adult with an advanced solid tumor such as melanoma, head and neck, liver or kidney cancer. Both conserved end residues are part of each CDR3. D genes are given only for firm matches. Rows may omit the clone size; those that give it use once, few, many or a size class.

abundance: once
v_gene: TRBV2
d_gene: TRBD1
j_gene: TRBJ2-3
CDR3aa: CASSAGTGGIDTQYF
CDR3nt: TGTGCCAGCAGTGCCGGGACAGGGGGGATAGATACGCAGTATTTT

abundance: NA
v_gene: TRBV4-1
d_gene: TRBD2
j_gene: TRBJ2-1
CDR3aa: CASSLLAGVSRYNEQFF
CDR3nt: TGCGCCAGCAGCCTATTAGCGGGAGTGAGTAGGTACAATGAGCAGTTCTTC

abundance: once
v_gene: TRBV28
d_gene: NA
j_gene: TRBJ1-4
CDR3aa: CASSERAKLFF
CDR3nt: TGTGCCAGCAGTGAACGGGCGAAACTGTTTTTT

abundance: NA
v_gene: TRBV15
d_gene: NA
j_gene: TRBJ1-5
CDR3aa: CATSSLGGSQPQHF
CDR3nt: TGTGCCACCAGCAGCTTGGGGGGAAGCCAGCCCCAGCATTTT

abundance: NA
v_gene: TRBV6-6
d_gene: TRBD1
j_gene: TRBJ2-7
CDR3aa: CASSGQGGDEQYF
CDR3nt: TGTGCCAGCAGTGGACAGGGGGGGGACGAGCAGTACTTC

abundance: few
v_gene: TRBV6-5
d_gene: TRBD1
j_gene: TRBJ2-7
CDR3aa: CASSPGTGSYEQYF
CDR3nt: TGTGCCAGCAGTCCCGGGACAGGTTCCTACGAGCAGTACTTC

abundance: once
v_gene: TRBV14
d_gene: NA
j_gene: TRBJ2-2
CDR3aa: CASSQDWRPGRTGELFF
CDR3nt: TGTGCCAGCAGCCAAGATTGGCGACCGGGGAGAACCGGGGAGCTGTTTTTT

abundance: NA
v_gene: TRBV9
d_gene: TRBD2
j_gene: TRBJ2-2
CDR3aa: CASSGVAGGLTGELFF
CDR3nt: TGTGCCAGCAGCGGGGTAGCGGGAGGGCTTACCGGGGAGCTGTTTTTT

abundance: NA
v_gene: TRBV5-1
d_gene: NA
j_gene: TRBJ2-2
CDR3aa: CASSSSATGELFF
CDR3nt: TGCGCCAGCAGCAGCAGCGCGACCGGGGAGCTGTTTTTT

abundance: NA
v_gene: TRBV5-1
d_gene: NA
j_gene: TRBJ2-1
CDR3aa: CASSAWGTGNYNEQFF
CDR3nt: TGCGCCAGCAGCGCATGGGGAACGGGGAATTACAATGAGCAGTTCTTC

abundance: once
v_gene: TRBV6-1
d_gene: NA
j_gene: TRBJ2-7
CDR3aa: CASSLTEGEQYF
CDR3nt: TGTGCCAGCAGCCTGACAGAGGGGGAGCAGTACTTC

abundance: NA
v_gene: TRBV7-9
d_gene: NA
j_gene: TRBJ1-1
CDR3aa: CASSLVPLNTEAFF
CDR3nt: TGTGCCAGCAGCTTAGTCCCCTTGAACACTGAAGCTTTCTTT

abundance: NA
v_gene: TRBV28
d_gene: TRBD2
j_gene: TRBJ2-2
CDR3aa: CASSPGLAGVGIGELFF
CDR3nt: TGTGCCAGCAGTCCAGGACTAGCGGGAGTGGGAATCGGGGAGCTGTTTTTT

abundance: NA
v_gene: TRBV18
d_gene: NA
j_gene: TRBJ2-7
CDR3aa: CASSPPGNSYEQYF
CDR3nt: TGTGCCAGCTCACCACCGGGCAACTCCTACGAGCAGTACTTC

abundance: once
v_gene: TRBV5-1
d_gene: NA
j_gene: TRBJ1-2
CDR3aa: CASSLALNTPLYGYTF
CDR3nt: TGCGCCAGCAGCTTGGCCTTAAATACACCACTCTATGGCTACACCTTC

abundance: few
v_gene: TRBV5-6
d_gene: TRBD1
j_gene: TRBJ1-1
CDR3aa: CASRGWGQLNTEAFF
CDR3nt: TGTGCCAGCAGGGGCTGGGGACAGCTGAACACTGAAGCTTTCTTT

abundance: once
v_gene: TRBV27
d_gene: TRBD1
j_gene: TRBJ1-5
CDR3aa: CASRHNDRDGGPQHF
CDR3nt: TGTGCCAGCAGACACAATGACAGGGATGGGGGGCCCCAGCATTTT

abundance: NA
v_gene: TRBV5-1
d_gene: TRBD1
j_gene: TRBJ1-5
CDR3aa: CASSFTGDGNQPQHF
CDR3nt: TGCGCCAGCAGCTTTACAGGGGACGGCAATCAGCCCCAGCATTTT

abundance: NA
v_gene: TRBV2
d_gene: TRBD1
j_gene: TRBJ1-2
CDR3aa: CASSGDRGGGYTF
CDR3nt: TGTGCCAGCAGCGGGGACAGGGGTGGTGGCTACACCTTC

abundance: NA
v_gene: TRBV29-1
d_gene: NA
j_gene: TRBJ2-7
CDR3aa: CSVELVGSGEQYF
CDR3nt: TGCAGCGTTGAATTGGTCGGGAGCGGTGAGCAGTACTTC

abundance: once
v_gene: TRBV30
d_gene: NA
j_gene: TRBJ2-2
CDR3aa: CAWTRLLTGELFF
CDR3nt: TGTGCCTGGACTCGACTGTTGACCGGGGAGCTGTTTTTT

abundance: NA
v_gene: TRBV11-2
d_gene: NA
j_gene: TRBJ1-2
CDR3aa: CASSLGSPPPYGYTF
CDR3nt: TGTGCCAGCAGCTTAGGGAGTCCTCCCCCCTATGGCTACACCTTC

abundance: few
v_gene: TRBV7-3
d_gene: NA
j_gene: TRBJ2-2
CDR3aa: CASSWGPYTGELFF
CDR3nt: TGTGCCAGCAGCTGGGGACCTTACACCGGGGAGCTGTTTTTT

abundance: NA
v_gene: TRBV5-1
d_gene: TRBD1
j_gene: TRBJ2-7
CDR3aa: CASSPLGGQGAHEQYF
CDR3nt: TGCGCCAGCAGCCCTCTAGGGGGACAGGGGGCCCACGAGCAGTACTTC

abundance: once
v_gene: TRBV11-2
d_gene: NA
j_gene: TRBJ1-3
CDR3aa: CASSSSGGNTIYF
CDR3nt: TGTGCCAGCAGCTCTAGTGGTGGAAACACCATATATTTT

abundance: many
v_gene: TRBV4-1
d_gene: NA
j_gene: TRBJ1-6
CDR3aa: CASSQILGIGSPLHF
CDR3nt: TGCGCCAGCAGCCAAATCCTCGGCATTGGTTCACCCCTCCACTTT

abundance: once
v_gene: TRBV11-2
d_gene: NA
j_gene: TRBJ1-1
CDR3aa: CASSLAIGGDTEAFF
CDR3nt: TGTGCCAGCAGCTTAGCGATCGGAGGGGACACTGAAGCTTTCTTT

abundance: NA
v_gene: TRBV28
d_gene: NA
j_gene: TRBJ2-7
CDR3aa: CASSLGGPFFEQYF
CDR3nt: TGTGCCAGCAGTTTAGGGGGACCCTTTTTTGAGCAGTACTTC

abundance: NA
v_gene: TRBV6-1
d_gene: TRBD1
j_gene: TRBJ1-5
CDR3aa: CASKQTGGTEQPQHF
CDR3nt: TGTGCCAGCAAGCAGACAGGGGGGACAGAACAGCCCCAGCATTTT